Presented here are 9 T cell receptor beta chains from one specimen sequenced in a study of graft-versus-host responses after intestinal transplantation. No antigen has been identified for these receptors. Repertoires were generated with immunoSEQ multiplex PCR, while TCRdb's copy carries only in-frame clones and drops some. The repertoire includes roughly 90,000 clones, 90% to 95% of them detected once, and around 5.8% sits in the top ten. The sequencing here drew on unstimulated CD8+ T cells sorted from spleen or lymph node cells, taken before intestinal transplant. The receptor source for this set is a human donor who received an intestinal transplant.

The chain carries TRBV6-6 and TRBJ1-1; D not certain. Germline CDR1 MNHNY, CDR2 SVGAGI (reference sequence). This CDR3 spans 12 amino acids. The V and J ends lost 4 bases and 4 bases respectively, with 7 bases between them. CDR3 in amino acids: CASSFPGTEAFF. The CDR3 nucleotides are TGTGCCAGCAGTTTCCCAGGCACTGAAGCTTTCTTT.

The genes are TRBV19 and TRBJ2-7; TRBD1 matches 8 bases. This CDR3 region has 14 residues. The germline V gene has CDR1 LNHDA and CDR2 SQIVND (reference sequence). V trimming: 4 bases; J trimming: 6 bases; junction bases outside the gene matches: 8. The CDR3, as DNA: TGTGCCAGTAGTACCCGCTGGACAGGGTTCGAGCAGTACTTC. Translation: CASSTRWTGFEQYF.

J is TRBJ2-1 and V is TRBV15, with D perhaps matching TRBD1 (7 bases). This CDR3 comprises 15 residues. The V gene's germline CDR1 is LNHNV and CDR2 YYDKDF (reference sequence). Trimming removed 3 bases at V and 2 bases at J, with 11 bases between. CDR3 DNA: TGTGCCACCAGCAGCAGGGGGGATGCCTACAATGAGCAGTTCTTC. It codes for CATSSRGDAYNEQFF.

A remark on this clone: The junction does not match germline at one end; this may be a read error. The chain has TRBV28 and TRBJ2-1; 8 nucleotides align to TRBD1. Germline-derived CDR1 and CDR2 are MDHEN and SYDVKM. There are 14 residues in the CDR3. As DNA, the CDR3 is TGTGCCAGCAGTTTAGGGACAGGTTTGAATGGGCAGTTCTTC. Translation: CASSLGTGLNGQFF.

The V and J genes are TRBV29-1 and TRBJ1-2, with TRBD1 identical over 7 bases. The length of the CDR3 is 13 residues. The V gene's germline CDR1 is SQVTM and CDR2 ANQGSEA. V dropped 6 bases and J dropped 0; count of bases not matched to a gene: 4. CDR3 protein: CSVRQGTNYGYTF. CDR3 bases: TGCAGCGTCCGACAGGGCACTAACTATGGCTACACCTTC.

In DNA form, the CDR3 reads TGCGCCAGCAGCTTGTACGGGGAGGATGGCTACACCTTC. Its protein is CASSLYGEDGYTF. The chain employs TRBV5-1 and TRBJ1-2; D is unresolved. Germline V lookup: CDR1 SGHRS, CDR2 YFSETQ. CDR3 length equals 13 residues. Trimming stripped 1 base from V and 6 bases from J, with 10 bases between. The complete variable domain, with remaining parts taken from reference TRBV5-1 and TRBJ1-2, reads KAGVTQTPRYLIKTRGQQVTLSCSPISGHRSVSWYQQTPGQGLQFLFEYFSETQRNKGNFPGRFSGRQFSNSRSEMNVSTLELGDSALYLCASSLYGEDGYTFGSGTRLTVV.

The genes are TRBV11-3 and TRBJ2-3, with 15 bases aligning to TRBD2. CDR3 length equals 16 residues. Germline V CDR1 and CDR2: SGHNT, YENEEA. V trimming: 5 bases; J trimming: 4 bases; junction bases outside the gene matches: 4. CDR3 region: CASSPGLAGGADTQYF. The CDR3 DNA reads TGTGCCAGCAGCCCGGGACTAGCGGGAGGTGCAGATACGCAGTATTTT.

The chain has TRBV15 and TRBJ1-2; 8 bases are a match to TRBD1. The CDR3 extends over 15 amino acids. V was clipped by 2 bases and J by 3 bases; unmatched bases: 5. Germline CDR1 reads LNHNV; CDR2 reads YYDKDF (reference sequence). CDR3 region: CATSRTKGQDYGYTF. Here the CDR3 DNA reads TGTGCCACCAGCAGAACCAAGGGACAGGACTATGGCTACACCTTC. The entire variable domain, with the rest obtained from reference TRBV15 and TRBJ1-2, is as follows: DAMVIQNPRYQVTQFGKPVTLSCSQTLNHNVMYWYQQKSSQAPKLLFHYYDKDFNNEADTPDNFQSRRPNTSFCFLDIRSPGLGDTAMYLCATSRTKGQDYGYTFGSGTRLTVV.

This chain uses TRBV7-9 with TRBJ2-1, with TRBD2 matching 8 bases. CDR1 is SEHNR and CDR2 is FQNEAQ in the germline V gene (reference sequence). The junction had 8 bases not matched to a gene; V was cut back by 3 bases and J by 7 bases. This CDR3 contains 15 residues. CDR3 nucleotide sequence: TGTGCCAGCAGCTTCGAGGCGGGGGGTAGAAATGAGCAGTTCTTC. Translating gives CASSFEAGGRNEQFF.